A selection of T cell receptor beta chains follows, all from one sample in a study of OX40 agonist ivuxolimab in advanced cancers. Using immunoSEQ multiplex PCR, the repertoire was profiled, and TCRdb retains in-frame clones only, with some absent. The sample lists about 64,000 clones, about 90% occurring once. The sequencing here drew on CD4+ or CD8+ T cells sorted from blood, taken in a trial of the OX40 agonist ivuxolimab. The source is an adult with an advanced solid tumor such as melanoma, head and neck, liver or kidney cancer. Each CDR3 is given with its conserved first and last residue. Clone size appears in some rows only: once, few, many, or a class for an expanded clone.

v_gene	len	j_gene	abundance	CDR3aa
TRBV12-5	16	TRBJ2-1	NA	CASGLVLAGGPNEQFF
TRBV19	15	TRBJ2-1	NA	CASTRNYRGHGEQFF
TRBV7-8	18	TRBJ2-5	few	CASSSWGPLAGIEETQYF
TRBV7-9	15	TRBJ2-1	NA	CASSLDPGSYNEQFF
TRBV7-9	15	NA	once	CASSLFGTSSDEQYF
TRBV28	12	TRBJ1-2	few	CASSGTRYGYTF
TRBV14	12	TRBJ1-1	NA	CASSQPGTEAFF
TRBV10-3	11	TRBJ2-5	NA	CAAKGAETQYF
TRBV5-1	15	TRBJ2-7	NA	CASSLLVAGGGEQYF
TRBV6-1	15	TRBJ1-2	NA	CASSERSAGNYGYTF
TRBV28	18	TRBJ2-1	NA	CASSLWTSGRLSYNEQFF
TRBV5-6	16	TRBJ2-1	NA	CASSFRGSGSYNEQFF
TRBV6-5	13	TRBJ1-2	NA	CASSYDRDWGYTF
TRBV6-1	15	TRBJ2-5	NA	CASSPTRLSLGTQYF
TRBV27	15	TRBJ1-2	NA	CASTCMSGSCYGYTF
TRBV28	18	TRBJ2-4	NA	CASSPLKAELLAKNIQYF
TRBV19	13	TRBJ2-6	NA	CASSIIGANVLTF
TRBV5-4	15	TRBJ2-1	NA	CASSPTSGRHNEQFF
TRBV10-3	18	TRBJ2-6	NA	CAISDYSTGGSGANVLTF
TRBV2	14	TRBJ2-7	NA	CASINRVGGYEQYF
TRBV7-2	15	TRBJ2-5	NA	CASSPNRGGRGEQYF
TRBV20-1	11	TRBJ2-1	NA	CSSTVGNEQFF
TRBV18	16	TRBJ2-6	NA	CASSPRGRAGANVLTF
TRBV4-2	17	TRBJ2-7	NA	CASSQDRRLAGVNEQYF
TRBV9	15	TRBJ2-5	NA	CASSVAAGGLETQYF
TRBV6-1	19	TRBJ2-4	NA	CASSEESGRANVAKNIQYF
TRBV5-4	15	TRBJ1-6	once	CASSWVSGYNSPLHF
TRBV5-1	14	TRBJ2-3	NA	CASSPGLAGDTQYF
TRBV14	14	TRBJ2-3	NA	CASSQRQDTDTQYF
TRBV19	12	TRBJ2-1	NA	CASSIRQNEQFF
TRBV11-2	16	TRBJ2-3	once	CASSPGGQILTDTQYF
TRBV6-5	15	NA	NA	CASSDATRGRGEQYF
TRBV7-8	13	TRBJ2-1	once	CASSLGTSGGNFF
TRBV6-5	13	TRBJ2-7	NA	CASSSLAGYEQYF
TRBV7-9	17	TRBJ1-3	NA	CASRLPGTENSGNTIYF
TRBV28	13	TRBJ1-2	NA	CASSLRGTYGYTF
TRBV7-3	16	TRBJ2-1	NA	CASSYGLAGFGGEQFF
TRBV5-1	12	TRBJ2-7	NA	CASSLTDYEQYF
TRBV7-6	17	TRBJ1-3	NA	CASSASATGHSGNTIYF
TRBV9	17	TRBJ2-7	once	CASSPSRDGVTGYEQYF
TRBV2	15	TRBJ2-2	NA	CASRVDRGWTGELFF
TRBV9	15	TRBJ2-1	NA	CASSPGGPAYNEQFF